This passage covers 19 T cell receptor beta chains from one sample sequenced in a study of cytomegalovirus exposure and HLA in healthy donors. Use of 60 Vbeta and 13 Jbeta primers characterized the PCR. TCRdb's table, derived via immunoSEQ multiplex PCR, lists solely in-frame clones and lacks some. The sample has around 90,000 clones, 79% seen once. Sequencing was performed on PBMCs. These receptors were obtained from a male donor in good health and CMV-seropositive.

V usage is TRBV4-1 and J usage is TRBJ1-3, with D possibly TRBD1 on 5 matching bases. The CDR3 length is 17 residues. Per germline, CDR1 MGHRA and CDR2 YSYEKL. Between the trimmed V and J ends, which lost 1 base and 0 bases, there was a span of 13 bases. CDR3 nucleotide sequence: TGCGCCAGCAGCCAAGGGGGCAGGCCGACCTCTGGAAACACCATATATTTT. Translated, it gives CASSQGGRPTSGNTIYF.

The rearrangement links TRBV15 to TRBJ2-7; D perhaps matches TRBD1 (6 bases). CDR1 and CDR2 from the germline V gene are LNHNV and YYDKDF (reference sequence). The CDR3 is 14 residues long. Between the trimmed V and J ends, which lost 3 bases and 6 bases, there was a span of 15 bases. The CDR3 DNA is TGTGCCACCAGCAGGCCGGGACAAAGTCGCGAGCAGTACTTC. Translating it yields CATSRPGQSREQYF.

With regard to this clone: The junction differs from germline at one of its ends, possibly a read error. This chain links TRBV4-1 with TRBJ1-1, with TRBD1 matching 10 bases. Looked up from germline, CDR1 is MGHRA and CDR2 is YSYEKL. The CDR3 loop spans 16 amino acids. The CDR3 protein is CASTQMGQGMNTEAFF. In nucleotides, the CDR3 is TGCGCCAGCACCCAAATGGGACAGGGGATGAACACTGAAGCTTTCTTT.

The V gene is TRBV19, the J gene TRBJ1-1; 7 bases fit TRBD1. This CDR3 region has 19 residues. Germline assignment: CDR1 LNHDA and CDR2 SQIVND (reference sequence). V was clipped by 5 bases and J by 0 bases; unmatched bases: 18. CDR3 residues: CASSRRSPGTASMNTEAFF. CDR3 DNA sequence: TGTGCCAGTAGTCGACGTTCCCCCGGGACAGCCTCCATGAACACTGAAGCTTTCTTT.

V and J are TRBV30 and TRBJ1-5; 8 bases agree with TRBD1. Per germline, CDR1 GTSNPN and CDR2 SVGIG (reference sequence). J lost 6 bases, V lost 1 base, and 5 bases had no gene match. The CDR3 consists of 14 residues. The CDR3 DNA follows: TGTGCCTGGAGTGACGGACAGGGAAGTCAGCCCCAGCATTTT. Protein: CAWSDGQGSQPQHF.

This clone was counted between two and nine times. The V gene is TRBV6-1, the J gene TRBJ2-6, with no clear D. V lost 7 bases and J 0 bases, leaving 7 bases between the germline ends. The CDR3 totals 14 residues. From germline, CDR1 is MNHNS and CDR2 SASEGT. The CDR3 reads CASNINSGANVLTF. The CDR3 nucleotides read TGTGCCAGCAACATCAACTCTGGGGCCAACGTCCTGACTTTC.

The chain recombines TRBV27 with TRBJ2-1; 8 nucleotides align to TRBD2. The CDR3 runs 16 residues. The V gene's germline CDR1 is MNHEY and CDR2 SMNVEV (reference sequence). Losses at the gene ends were 5 bases for V and 7 bases for J; bases not matched to a gene: 13. The CDR3 here is CASSPVGSGGWNEQFF. In DNA form, the CDR3 reads TGTGCCAGCAGTCCCGTAGGGAGCGGGGGATGGAATGAGCAGTTCTTC.

This clone was observed a handful of times. V gene TRBV5-5 combines with J gene TRBJ1-1; possible D gene TRBD1, 5 bases. V gave up 2 bases and J gave up 5 bases, with 7 bases separating them. Germline CDR1 reads SGHKS; CDR2 reads YYEKEE (reference sequence). The length of the CDR3 is 12 residues. Here the CDR3 reads CASSFKGTEAFF. Here the CDR3 DNA reads TGTGCCAGCAGCTTTAAGGGGACTGAAGCTTTCTTT.

A remark on this clone: A junction end diverges from the germline sequence, so it may reflect a read error. The chain employs TRBV7-9 and TRBJ2-7, with D possibly being TRBD1 (5 bases). The CDR3 sequence is 18 residues long. Germline CDR1 and CDR2: SEHNR and FQNEAQ (reference sequence). The CDR3 region is CSSSLGRSDVDIRYEQYF. The DNA for the CDR3 is TGTTCCAGCAGCTTAGGGCGTTCGGATGTGGACATTAGGTACGAGCAGTACTTC.

The chain uses TRBV13 and TRBJ1-1, with D perhaps TRBD1 (6 bases). V was trimmed by 5 bases and J by 7 bases, leaving 20 bases between them. The CDR3 has 15 residues. Germline CDR1 is PRHDT and CDR2 is FYEKMQ (reference sequence). In DNA form, the CDR3 reads TGTGCCAGCAGCCAGGTGGGGGCCCAGGGCAATGAAGCTTTCTTT. This translates into CASSQVGAQGNEAFF.

The V call is TRBV7-2, the J call TRBJ1-3, with 9 bases fitting TRBD1. Germline V gives CDR1 SGHTA, CDR2 FQGNSA. After removal of 4 bases from V and 5 bases from J, the junction contained 3 bases not matched to a gene. The CDR3 has 14 amino acids. This CDR3 is CASSSDRGRNTIYF. The CDR3 DNA reads as TGTGCCAGCAGCTCGGACAGGGGTAGAAACACCATATATTTT.

The rearrangement joins TRBV11-2 to TRBJ2-5; 8 bases fit TRBD2. V shed 6 bases and J 6 bases; nucleotides not matched to a gene: 12. This CDR3 region has 15 residues. Germline V lookup: CDR1 SGHAT, CDR2 FQNNGV. CDR3 in amino acids: CASSHVRGAHQTQYF. CDR3 nucleotide sequence: TGTGCCAGCAGTCACGTGCGGGGGGCCCACCAGACCCAGTACTTC. The full variable domain, completed using reference TRBV11-2 and TRBJ2-5, is EAGVAQSPRYKIIEKRQSVAFWCNPISGHATLYWYQQILGQGPKLLIQFQNNGVVDDSQLPKDRFSAERLKGVDSTLKIQPAKLEDSAVYLCASSHVRGAHQTQYFGPGTRLLVL.

The sample holds one count of this clone. V gene TRBV6-1 combines with J gene TRBJ1-2; no firm D call. V lost 2 bases, J lost 4 bases, and 14 bases lay in between. The CDR3 runs to 15 residues. Germline loops: CDR1 MNHNS, CDR2 SASEGT. The CDR3 nucleotides read TGTGCCAGCAGTGAACAGGTTACTGCCGTCTATGGCTACACCTTC. It yields the protein CASSEQVTAVYGYTF.

V and J are TRBV5-1 and TRBJ1-6; D ambiguous. Trimming shortened V by 4 bases and J by 9 bases, and 8 bases separated the two germline ends. Per the germline V gene, CDR1 is SGHRS and CDR2 is YFSETQ. The length of the CDR3 is 12 residues. CDR3 nucleotide sequence: TGCGCCAGCAGCGCGGAGGGTTCACCCCTCCACTTT. Translating gives CASSAEGSPLHF.

The DNA of the CDR3 is TGTGCCAGCAGCTTACAGCGGCAAGATGAGCAGTTCTTC. Protein product: CASSLQRQDEQFF. This chain uses TRBV7-6 with TRBJ2-1; tentatively, D is TRBD2 (5 bases). This CDR3 comprises 13 residues. Between the trimmed V and J ends, which lost 2 bases and 8 bases, there was a span of 10 bases. Germline assignment: CDR1 SGHVS and CDR2 FNYEAQ.

V usage is TRBV4-3 and J usage is TRBJ1-6, with a weak D call TRBD1 (5 bases). The CDR3 is made up of 14 amino acids. Between the trimmed V and J ends, which lost 0 bases and 9 bases, there was a span of 9 bases. Looked up from germline, CDR1 is LGHNA and CDR2 is YSLEER. CDR3 protein: CASSQEIGGSPLHF. The DNA of the CDR3 is TGCGCCAGCAGCCAAGAGATCGGGGGTTCACCCCTCCACTTT.

The rearrangement links TRBV6-6 to TRBJ1-5; D ambiguous. V was trimmed by 5 bases and J by 9 bases, leaving 14 bases between them. This CDR3 has 13 residues. Germline lookup yields CDR1 MNHNY and CDR2 SVGAGI (reference sequence). The CDR3 reads CASSPSRDRPQHF. The CDR3 DNA sequence: TGTGCCAGCAGTCCATCCCGGGATCGGCCCCAGCATTTT.

The chain joins TRBV27 to TRBJ2-6; weak D call: TRBD2 (5 bases). Germline V gives CDR1 MNHEY, CDR2 SMNVEV (reference sequence). The CDR3 sequence is 15 residues long. The V end was cut by 2 bases, the J end by 0 bases, with 5 bases between. The CDR3 region is CASSLRGSGANVLTF. As DNA, the CDR3 is TGTGCCAGCAGTTTACGGGGCTCTGGGGCCAACGTCCTGACTTTC.

This clone was observed a handful of times. The chain couples TRBV29-1 to TRBJ1-1; D possibly corresponds to TRBD1 (6 bases). Trimming took off 4 bases at V and 6 bases at J, with 12 bases between the two ends. CDR1 is SQVTM and CDR2 is ANQGSEA in the germline V gene. The CDR3 covers 12 residues. The CDR3 DNA reads TGCAGCGTTGGAACAGGGAGGGCTGAAGCTTTCTTT. Amino acid sequence: CSVGTGRAEAFF.